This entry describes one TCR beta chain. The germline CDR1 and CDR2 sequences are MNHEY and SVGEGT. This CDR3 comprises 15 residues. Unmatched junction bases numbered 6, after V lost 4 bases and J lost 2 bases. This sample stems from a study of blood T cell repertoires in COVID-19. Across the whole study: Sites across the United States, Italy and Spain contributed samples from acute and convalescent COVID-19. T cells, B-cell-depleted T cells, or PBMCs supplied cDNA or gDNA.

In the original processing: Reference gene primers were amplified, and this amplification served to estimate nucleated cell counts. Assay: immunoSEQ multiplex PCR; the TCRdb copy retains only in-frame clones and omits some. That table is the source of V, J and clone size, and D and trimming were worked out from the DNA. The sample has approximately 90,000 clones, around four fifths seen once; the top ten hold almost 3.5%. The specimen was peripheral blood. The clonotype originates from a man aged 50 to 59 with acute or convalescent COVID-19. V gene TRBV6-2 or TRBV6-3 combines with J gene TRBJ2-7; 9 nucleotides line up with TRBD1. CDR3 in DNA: TGTGCCAGCAGTTCACCAGGACAGGGGACCTACGAGCAGTACTTC. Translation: CASSSPGQGTYEQYF.